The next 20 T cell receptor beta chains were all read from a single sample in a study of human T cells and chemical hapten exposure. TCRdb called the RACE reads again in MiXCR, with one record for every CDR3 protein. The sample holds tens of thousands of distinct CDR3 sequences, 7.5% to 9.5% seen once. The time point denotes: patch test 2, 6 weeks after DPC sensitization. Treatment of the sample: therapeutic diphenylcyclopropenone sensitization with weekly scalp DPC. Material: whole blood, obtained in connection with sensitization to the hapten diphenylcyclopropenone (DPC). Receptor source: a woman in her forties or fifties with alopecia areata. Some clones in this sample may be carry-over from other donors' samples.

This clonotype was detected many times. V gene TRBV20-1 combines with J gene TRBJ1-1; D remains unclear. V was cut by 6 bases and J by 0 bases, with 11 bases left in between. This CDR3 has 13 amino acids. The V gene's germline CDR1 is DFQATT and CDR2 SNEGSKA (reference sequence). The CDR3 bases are TGCAGTGCCCCCCCGAGCATGAACACTGAAGCTTTCTTT. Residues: CSAPPSMNTEAFF.

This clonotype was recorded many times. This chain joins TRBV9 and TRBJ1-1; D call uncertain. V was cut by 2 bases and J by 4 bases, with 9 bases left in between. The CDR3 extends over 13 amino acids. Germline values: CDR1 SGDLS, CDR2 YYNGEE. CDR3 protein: CASSVEWSTEAFF. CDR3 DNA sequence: TGTGCCAGCAGCGTGGAGTGGAGCACTGAAGCTTTCTTT.

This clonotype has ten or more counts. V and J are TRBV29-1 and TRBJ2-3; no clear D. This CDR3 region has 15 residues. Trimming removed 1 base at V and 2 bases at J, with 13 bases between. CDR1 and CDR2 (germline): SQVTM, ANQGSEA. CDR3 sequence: CSVEGGPILTDTQYF. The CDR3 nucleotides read TGCAGCGTTGAAGGAGGCCCCATACTCACAGATACGCAGTATTTT.

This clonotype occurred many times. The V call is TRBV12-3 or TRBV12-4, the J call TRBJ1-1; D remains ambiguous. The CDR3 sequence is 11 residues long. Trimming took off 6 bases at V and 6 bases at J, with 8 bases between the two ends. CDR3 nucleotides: TGTGCCAGCAGGGTCGGTGCTGAAGCTTTCTTT. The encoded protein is CASRVGAEAFF.

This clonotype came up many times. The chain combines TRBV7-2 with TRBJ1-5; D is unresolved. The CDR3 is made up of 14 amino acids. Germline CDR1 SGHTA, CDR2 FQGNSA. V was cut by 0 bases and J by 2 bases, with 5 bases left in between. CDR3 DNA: TGTGCCAGCAGCTTAGCCGGGGGCAATCAGCCCCAGCATTTT. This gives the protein CASSLAGGNQPQHF.

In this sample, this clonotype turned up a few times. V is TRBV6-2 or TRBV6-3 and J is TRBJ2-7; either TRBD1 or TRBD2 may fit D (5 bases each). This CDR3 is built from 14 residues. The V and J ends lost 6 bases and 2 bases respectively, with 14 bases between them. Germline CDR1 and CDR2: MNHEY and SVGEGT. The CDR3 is CASRPGTVPYEQYF. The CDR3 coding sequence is TGTGCCAGCAGACCCGGGACGGTGCCCTACGAGCAGTACTTC.

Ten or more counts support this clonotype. The CDR3 nucleotides read TGCGCCAGCAGCTCAACTAGCGGGGGGTACGAGCAGTACTTC. Its translation is CASSSTSGGYEQYF. V gene TRBV5-1 combines with J gene TRBJ2-7; 12 bases align to TRBD2. V was clipped by 3 bases and J by 4 bases; unmatched bases: 2. The length of the CDR3 is 14 residues. Germline V gene data show CDR1 as SGHRS and CDR2 as YFSETQ.

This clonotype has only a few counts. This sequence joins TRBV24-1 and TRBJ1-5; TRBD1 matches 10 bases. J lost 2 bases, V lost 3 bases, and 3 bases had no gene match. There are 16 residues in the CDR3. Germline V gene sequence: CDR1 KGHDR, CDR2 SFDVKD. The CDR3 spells CATSDRGQGGNQPQHF. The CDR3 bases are TGTGCCACCAGTGATCGTGGACAGGGGGGCAATCAGCCCCAGCATTTT.

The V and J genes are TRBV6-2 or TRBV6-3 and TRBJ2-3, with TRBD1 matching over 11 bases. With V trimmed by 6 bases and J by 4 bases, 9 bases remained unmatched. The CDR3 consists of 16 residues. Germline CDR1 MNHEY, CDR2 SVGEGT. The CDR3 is CASSPGQGAMADTQYF. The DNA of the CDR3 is TGTGCCAGCAGCCCCGGACAGGGGGCCATGGCAGATACGCAGTATTTT.

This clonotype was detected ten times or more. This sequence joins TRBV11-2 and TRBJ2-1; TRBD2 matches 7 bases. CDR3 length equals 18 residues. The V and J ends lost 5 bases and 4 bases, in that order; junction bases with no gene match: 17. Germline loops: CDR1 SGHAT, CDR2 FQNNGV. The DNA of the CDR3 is TGTGCCAGCAGCCCCGTAGGCGGGAGATCGGGGCGTTACAATGAGCAGTTCTTC. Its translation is CASSPVGGRSGRYNEQFF.

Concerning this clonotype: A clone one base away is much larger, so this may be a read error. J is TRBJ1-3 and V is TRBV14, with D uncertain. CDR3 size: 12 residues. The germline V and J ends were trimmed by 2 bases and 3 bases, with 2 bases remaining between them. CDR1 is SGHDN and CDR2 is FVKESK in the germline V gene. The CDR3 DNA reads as TGTGCCAGCAGCCAACATGGAAACACCATATATTTT. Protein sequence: CASSQHGNTIYF. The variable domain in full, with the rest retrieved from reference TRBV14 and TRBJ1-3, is EAGVTQFPSHSVIEKGQTVTLRCDPISGHDNLYWYRRVMGKEIKFLLHFVKESKQDESGMPNNRFLAERTGGTYSTLKVQPAELEDSGVYFCASSQHGNTIYFGEGSWLTVV.

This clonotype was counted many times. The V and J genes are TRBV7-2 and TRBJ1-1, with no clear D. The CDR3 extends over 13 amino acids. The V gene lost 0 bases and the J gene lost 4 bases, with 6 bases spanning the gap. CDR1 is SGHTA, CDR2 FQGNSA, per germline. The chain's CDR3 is CASSLALATEAFF. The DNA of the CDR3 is TGTGCCAGCAGCTTAGCGCTGGCCACTGAAGCTTTCTTT.

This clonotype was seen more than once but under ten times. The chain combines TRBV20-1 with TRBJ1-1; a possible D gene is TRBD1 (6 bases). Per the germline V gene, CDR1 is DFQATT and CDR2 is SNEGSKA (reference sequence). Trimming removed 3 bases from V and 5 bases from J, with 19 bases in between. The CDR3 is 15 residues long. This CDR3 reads CSASEMGRGLTEAFF. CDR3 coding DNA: TGCAGTGCTAGTGAAATGGGACGGGGGCTGACTGAAGCTTTCTTT.

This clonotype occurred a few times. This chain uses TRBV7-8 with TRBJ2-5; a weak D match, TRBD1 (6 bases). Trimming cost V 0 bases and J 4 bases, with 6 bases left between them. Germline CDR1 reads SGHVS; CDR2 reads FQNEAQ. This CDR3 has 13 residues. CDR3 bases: TGTGCCAGCAGCTTAGCCAGGGGAGAGACCCAGTACTTC. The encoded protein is CASSLARGETQYF.

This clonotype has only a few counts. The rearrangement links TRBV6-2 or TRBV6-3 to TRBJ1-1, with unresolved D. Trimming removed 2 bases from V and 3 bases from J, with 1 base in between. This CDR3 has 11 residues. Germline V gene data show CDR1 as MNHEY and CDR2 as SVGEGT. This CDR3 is CASSYHTEAFF. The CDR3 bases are TGTGCCAGCAGTTACCACACTGAAGCTTTCTTT.

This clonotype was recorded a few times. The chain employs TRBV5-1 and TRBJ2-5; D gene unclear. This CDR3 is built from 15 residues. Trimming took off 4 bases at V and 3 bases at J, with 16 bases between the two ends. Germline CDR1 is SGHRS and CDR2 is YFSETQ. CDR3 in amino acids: CASSPVARVEETQYF. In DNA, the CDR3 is TGCGCCAGCAGCCCGGTGGCTAGGGTTGAAGAGACCCAGTACTTC.

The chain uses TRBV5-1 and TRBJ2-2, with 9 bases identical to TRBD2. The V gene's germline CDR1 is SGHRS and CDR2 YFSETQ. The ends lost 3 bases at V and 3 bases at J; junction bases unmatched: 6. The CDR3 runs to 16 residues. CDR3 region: CASSSRVAGDTGELFF. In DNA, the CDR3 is TGCGCCAGCAGCTCCAGGGTAGCGGGGGACACCGGGGAGCTGTTTTTT.

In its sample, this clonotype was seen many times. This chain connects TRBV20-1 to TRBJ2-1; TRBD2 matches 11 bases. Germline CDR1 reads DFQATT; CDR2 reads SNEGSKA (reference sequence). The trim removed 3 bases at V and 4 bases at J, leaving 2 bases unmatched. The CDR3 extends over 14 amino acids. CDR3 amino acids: CSASGTSGYNEQFF. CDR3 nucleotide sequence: TGCAGTGCTAGCGGGACTAGCGGATACAATGAGCAGTTCTTC.

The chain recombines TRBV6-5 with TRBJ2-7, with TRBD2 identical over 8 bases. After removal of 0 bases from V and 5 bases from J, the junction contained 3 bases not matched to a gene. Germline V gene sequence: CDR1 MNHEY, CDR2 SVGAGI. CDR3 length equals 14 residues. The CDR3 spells CASSYSAREDEQYF. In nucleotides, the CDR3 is TGTGCCAGCAGTTACTCAGCGCGGGAGGACGAGCAGTACTTC.

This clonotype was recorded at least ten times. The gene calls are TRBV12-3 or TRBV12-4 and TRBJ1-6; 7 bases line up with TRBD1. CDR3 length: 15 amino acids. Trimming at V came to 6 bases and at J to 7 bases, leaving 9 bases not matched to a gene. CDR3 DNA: TGTGCCAGCAGGCCCGCCGGGACAGCGAATTCACCCCTCCACTTT. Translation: CASRPAGTANSPLHF.